This T cell receptor beta chain was retrieved from a study of T cells in tuberculosis. Profiled with immunoSEQ multiplex PCR; TCRdb holds only in-frame clones, not every one. The data show tens of thousands of clones, roughly 96% seen once. Between the trimmed V and J ends, which lost 4 bases and 10 bases, there was a span of 14 bases. The CDR3 is 14 residues long. Germline assignment: CDR1 SGHDN and CDR2 FVKESK. Sequenced sample: PBMCs. The TCR comes from a donor aged 10-30 years with latent tuberculosis or without tuberculosis infection. This chain uses TRBV14 with TRBJ1-6; D might be TRBD1 (5 bases). This CDR3 is CASSLSGGFSPLHF. CDR3 coding DNA: TGTGCCAGCAGCCTCAGTGGGGGGTTCTCACCCCTCCACTTT.